The next 21 T cell receptor beta chains were all read from a single sample in a study of T-cell memory formation after mild COVID-19. One entry per CDR3 protein, called by TCRdb with MiXCR from the 5' RACE reads. The table includes 550,000 to 700,000 distinct CDR3 sequences, around 17% detected once. Input material: PBMCs or a T cell subset sorted from them (not recorded which). The receptors shown here come from an adult woman who had mild COVID-19 (a few samples of this study predate the infection). Cell type and time point are not known.

CDR3 DNA: TGTGCCAGCAGTTCACCGCAGCGGGTCTACGAGCAGTACTTC. This encodes CASSSPQRVYEQYF. The rearrangement uses TRBV27 and TRBJ2-7, with D possibly matching TRBD2 (6 bases). This CDR3 comprises 14 residues. Deletions cut 4 bases from V and 3 bases from J, with 13 bases between. Per the germline V gene, CDR1 is MNHEY and CDR2 is SMNVEV (reference sequence).

This clonotype was found many times. The genes are TRBV15 and TRBJ2-1; 8 bases agree with TRBD2. V was pared by 1 base and J by 4 bases, with 6 bases of the junction left unmatched. Germline V gives CDR1 LNHNV, CDR2 YYDKDF (reference sequence). This CDR3 is built from 16 residues. The CDR3 nucleotides are TGTGCCACCAGCAGAGCCAGCGGGAGCACGTACAATGAGCAGTTCTTC. Amino acids: CATSRASGSTYNEQFF.

In its sample, this clonotype was seen a few times. The gene calls are TRBV6-5 and TRBJ2-7; 7 bases match TRBD1. The CDR3 consists of 13 residues. Germline-derived CDR1 and CDR2 are MNHEY and SVGAGI. The V and J ends lost 0 bases and 12 bases, in that order; junction bases with no gene match: 8. This CDR3 is CASSYSLTGIMYF. The CDR3 DNA reads TGTGCCAGCAGTTACTCTCTGACAGGGATCATGTACTTC.

There are a few counts of this clonotype. The chain joins TRBV24-1 to TRBJ2-1; D remains unclear. Germline CDR1 reads KGHDR; CDR2 reads SFDVKD. The V end was cut by 1 base, the J end by 8 bases, with 8 bases between. This CDR3 is 13 amino acids long. CDR3 loop: CATSDFPRHEQFF. The CDR3 bases are TGTGCCACCAGTGATTTTCCCAGGCATGAGCAGTTCTTC.

The V gene is TRBV5-1, the J gene TRBJ2-1, with a possible D match to TRBD1 (6 bases). The CDR3 has 16 residues. V was pared by 0 bases and J by 7 bases, with 17 bases between. Per the germline V gene, CDR1 is SGHRS and CDR2 is YFSETQ. The DNA for the CDR3 is TGCGCCAGCAGCTTGGTTGGTCTGGGGGCCGGTAATGAGCAGTTCTTC. This encodes CASSLVGLGAGNEQFF.

The rearrangement joins TRBV5-6 to TRBJ1-6; tentatively, D is TRBD1 (6 bases). The V gene's germline CDR1 is SGHDT and CDR2 YYEEEE. The CDR3 has 16 residues. The V gene lost 4 bases and the J gene lost 5 bases, with 16 bases spanning the gap. The CDR3 nucleotides read TGTGCCAGCAGCAGCCCCGGGACAAGAAATAATTCACCCCTCCACTTT. Translation gives CASSSPGTRNNSPLHF.

The table lists this clonotype with a few counts. The chain couples TRBV20-1 to TRBJ2-3, with D unresolved. V was trimmed by 7 bases and J by 1 base, leaving 15 bases between them. Germline V gene lookup returns CDR1 DFQATT and CDR2 SNEGSKA (reference sequence). This CDR3 is built from 14 residues. For the CDR3, the DNA is TGCAGTGTTCCGACTTCCTGGGGCACAGATACGCAGTATTTT. This gives the protein CSVPTSWGTDTQYF.

This clonotype has ten or more counts. The chain has TRBV7-2 and TRBJ1-3; no clear D. V shed 1 base and J shed 6 bases, with 10 bases lying between them. This CDR3 contains 14 residues. Germline values: CDR1 SGHTA, CDR2 FQGNSA. The CDR3 bases are TGTGCCAGCAGCTTAGTTGGGGTTTCAAACACCATATATTTT. Protein: CASSLVGVSNTIYF.

This clonotype was counted only a few times. The rearrangement links TRBV4-1 to TRBJ2-5; D gene ambiguous. V lost 2 bases to trimming and J lost 1 base, with 11 bases between them. There are 15 residues in the CDR3. CDR1 and CDR2 from the germline V gene are MGHRA and YSYEKL. As DNA, the CDR3 is TGCGCCAGCAGCCAAATCGAGTCCCTCCAAGAGACCCAGTACTTC. Protein product: CASSQIESLQETQYF.

The rearrangement links TRBV4-2 to TRBJ2-3, with 9 bases that match TRBD2. Germline CDR1 and CDR2: LGHNA and YNFKEQ. V dropped 3 bases and J dropped 3; count of bases not matched to a gene: 13. This CDR3 has 18 amino acids. This chain's CDR3 is CASSHRYNSGSMTDTQYF. CDR3 DNA: TGTGCCAGCAGCCACAGATATAATAGCGGGAGTATGACAGATACGCAGTATTTT.

The chain links TRBV6-2 or TRBV6-3 to TRBJ1-1; D ambiguous. The germline gives CDR1 MNHEY, CDR2 SVGEGT. The CDR3 runs to 12 residues. V shed 7 bases and J shed 1 base, with 7 bases lying between them. The CDR3 coding sequence is TGTGCCAGCAAATCCGGGAACACTGAAGCTTTCTTT. It encodes CASKSGNTEAFF.

This clonotype was seen a few times. This chain uses TRBV6-2 or TRBV6-3 with TRBJ1-1, with unresolved D. The V end lost 2 bases, the J end lost 4 bases, and 8 bases lay between the germline ends. The CDR3 sequence is 13 residues long. The V gene's germline CDR1 is MNHEY and CDR2 SVGEGT. The CDR3 spells CASSYVGSTEAFF. In nucleotides, the CDR3 is TGTGCCAGCAGTTACGTAGGGAGCACTGAAGCTTTCTTT.

This clonotype was observed a few times. The rearrangement links TRBV9 to TRBJ2-2; the match to TRBD1 covers 7 bases. The germline CDR1 and CDR2 sequences are SGDLS and YYNGEE. Trimming took 5 bases from V and 4 from J; bases not matched to a gene: 5. There are 14 residues in the CDR3. The CDR3 loop reads CASSDRAGTGELFF. CDR3 DNA: TGTGCCAGCAGTGACAGGGCCGGCACCGGGGAGCTGTTTTTT.

The sample holds a few counts of this clonotype. V is TRBV7-3 and J is TRBJ2-7, with 9 bases fitting TRBD2. With 5 bases clipped from V and 0 bases from J, the junction kept 11 bases outside the gene matches. CDR1 and CDR2 from the germline V gene are SGHTA and FQGTGA. This CDR3 spans 17 amino acids. The CDR3 region has the DNA TGTGCCAGCAGCCTAGACTCTAGCGGGGAAATCTCCTACGAGCAGTACTTC. Translating it yields CASSLDSSGEISYEQYF.

V and J are TRBV12-3 or TRBV12-4 and TRBJ2-4; perhaps TRBD1 as D (6 bases). V was pared by 3 bases and J by 8 bases, with 11 bases between. This CDR3 has 13 amino acids. CDR3 bases: TGTGCCAGCAGTTTGTTGGCAGGGGACATTCAGTACTTC. It encodes CASSLLAGDIQYF.

This chain joins TRBV4-1 and TRBJ2-1, with TRBD2 as a possible D gene (5 bases). Germline assignment: CDR1 MGHRA and CDR2 YSYEKL. Trimming stripped 1 base from V and 7 bases from J, with 11 bases between. The CDR3 has 14 residues. CDR3 protein: CASSQVLAINEQFF. The CDR3 region has the DNA TGCGCCAGCAGCCAAGTGCTAGCAATAAATGAGCAGTTCTTC.

The chain has TRBV7-2 and TRBJ2-7; 8 bases map to TRBD2. The CDR3 length is 16 residues. Germline values: CDR1 SGHTA, CDR2 FQGNSA. Losses at the gene ends were 0 bases for V and 2 bases for J; bases not matched to a gene: 6. The DNA of the CDR3 is TGTGCCAGCAGCTTAGCGGAGCGGGGGCCCCCCTACGAGCAGTACTTC. It specifies CASSLAERGPPYEQYF.

In its sample, this clonotype was seen a few times. The chain is built from TRBV7-8 and TRBJ2-7, with 7 bases identical to TRBD2. The CDR3 runs to 14 residues. V gave up 7 bases and J gave up 7 bases; unmatched junction bases: 13. Germline V gives CDR1 SGHVS, CDR2 FQNEAQ. The CDR3 bases are TGTGCCAGCACCCACGGGGGGTTTGCTGGGGAGCAGTACTTC. Translating it yields CASTHGGFAGEQYF.

This chain joins TRBV18 and TRBJ2-7, with TRBD2 matching 12 bases. The CDR3 extends over 14 amino acids. V was clipped by 3 bases and J by 3 bases; unmatched bases: 0. CDR1 is KGHSH and CDR2 is LQKENI in the germline V gene. DNA of the CDR3: TGTGCCAGCTCACCGACTAGCGGGGGCTACGAGCAGTACTTC. As protein: CASSPTSGGYEQYF. The full variable domain, with the rest looked up from reference TRBV18 and TRBJ2-7, is NAGVMQNPRHLVRRRGQEARLRCSPMKGHSHVYWYRQLPEEGLKFMVYLQKENIIDESGMPKERFSAEFPKEGPSILRIQQVVRGDSAAYFCASSPTSGGYEQYFGPGTRLTVT.

This rearrangement joins TRBV7-9 to TRBJ1-4; D is perhaps TRBD1 (6 bases). V lost 4 bases, J lost 2 bases, and 17 bases lay in between. Germline lookup yields CDR1 SEHNR and CDR2 FQNEAQ (reference sequence). CDR3 length: 17 amino acids. The CDR3 DNA is TGTGCCAGCAGCTCCACCCGGTGGGGGGCGACTAATGAAAAACTGTTTTTT. Its translation is CASSSTRWGATNEKLFF.

The chain joins TRBV4-3 to TRBJ2-7; possibly TRBD2 for D (6 bases). This CDR3 has 15 residues. Trimming left V 3 bases short and J 4 bases short, with 16 bases between. The germline CDR1 and CDR2 sequences are LGHNA and YSLEER. CDR3 bases: TGCGCCAGCAGCCAGGGGATGGCTAGCGTGTACGAGCAGTACTTC. It encodes CASSQGMASVYEQYF.